Following are 20 T cell receptor beta chains from one sample sequenced in a study of cytomegalovirus exposure and HLA in healthy donors. The PCR had 60 Vbeta and 13 Jbeta primers. Clones were sequenced by immunoSEQ multiplex PCR, and TCRdb holds only the in-frame ones, with some missing. There are about 200,000 clones in the sample; around 85% occur only once, and more than 1.5% lies in the top ten. The sample was PBMCs. The origin of the receptors is a man aged 18-30 years in good health and CMV-seronegative.

J is TRBJ2-1 and V is TRBV27; a weak D match, TRBD2 (6 bases). The V and J ends lost 5 bases and 6 bases respectively, with 20 bases between them. Germline CDR1 and CDR2: MNHEY and SMNVEV (reference sequence). The CDR3 length is 16 residues. The CDR3 region is CASSSRLSGASNEQFF. In DNA, the CDR3 is TGTGCCAGCAGTAGCCGCCTCTCGGGAGCAAGCAATGAGCAGTTCTTC.

This rearrangement joins TRBV29-1 to TRBJ1-3, with D possibly matching TRBD1 (6 bases). The CDR3 sequence is 13 residues long. The germline V gene encodes CDR1 SQVTM and CDR2 ANQGSEA. V lost 7 bases to trimming and J lost 6 bases, with 16 bases between them. CDR3 coding DNA: TGCAGCGGCTCACAGGGAATCGCAAACACCATATATTTT. Encoded protein: CSGSQGIANTIYF.

V and J are TRBV6-1 and TRBJ1-1, with a tentative D call TRBD1 (5 bases). The V end was cut by 6 bases, the J end by 4 bases, with 9 bases between. This CDR3 is 12 amino acids long. Germline loops: CDR1 MNHNS, CDR2 SASEGT. Written as DNA, the CDR3 is TGTGCCAGCAGGGGGGGATCCACTGAAGCTTTCTTT. Translation gives CASRGGSTEAFF.

The chain is built from TRBV18 and TRBJ1-4, with 10 bases fitting TRBD1. The germline gives CDR1 KGHSH, CDR2 LQKENI. The CDR3 length is 15 residues. After removal of 3 bases from V and 7 bases from J, the junction contained 5 bases not matched to a gene. CDR3 nucleotide sequence: TGTGCCAGCTCACCGGACAGGGGGTTGAGTGAAAAACTGTTTTTT. Amino acids: CASSPDRGLSEKLFF. The whole variable domain, remainder taken from reference TRBV18 and TRBJ1-4, is NAGVMQNPRHLVRRRGQEARLRCSPMKGHSHVYWYRQLPEEGLKFMVYLQKENIIDESGMPKERFSAEFPKEGPSILRIQQVVRGDSAAYFCASSPDRGLSEKLFFGSGTQLSVL.

The rearrangement joins TRBV6-1 to TRBJ1-1; 9 bases align to TRBD1. With 6 bases clipped from V and 3 bases from J, the junction kept 8 bases outside the gene matches. The germline CDR1 and CDR2 sequences are MNHNS and SASEGT. The CDR3 contains 15 residues. CDR3 region: CASSRDRDLDTEAFF. CDR3 nucleotide sequence: TGTGCCAGCAGCCGGGACAGGGATCTGGACACTGAAGCTTTCTTT.

This clone has just one count. The chain recombines TRBV7-6 with TRBJ1-2; 11 positions match TRBD1. CDR3 length: 13 amino acids. V gave up 4 bases and J gave up 8 bases; unmatched junction bases: 3. Germline CDR1 reads SGHVS; CDR2 reads FNYEAQ. In DNA, the CDR3 is TGTGCCAGCAGCTCGGACAGGGGGCAGGGCTACACCTTC. This translates into CASSSDRGQGYTF. The full variable domain, completed using reference TRBV7-6 and TRBJ1-2, is GAGVSQSPRYKVTKRGQDVALRCDPISGHVSLYWYRQALGQGPEFLTYFNYEAQQDKSGLPNDRFSAERPEGSISTLTIQRTEQRDSAMYRCASSSDRGQGYTFGSGTRLTVV.

The rearrangement joins TRBV29-1 to TRBJ1-1; unclear D gene. The CDR3 totals 12 residues. V gave up 6 bases and J gave up 4 bases, with 12 bases separating them. Germline values: CDR1 SQVTM, CDR2 ANQGSEA. DNA for the CDR3: TGCAGCGTACGACAAGCTTCCACTGAAGCTTTCTTT. Protein sequence: CSVRQASTEAFF.

V usage is TRBV28 and J usage is TRBJ2-7; 9 nucleotides agree with TRBD1. Germline CDR1 MDHEN, CDR2 SYDVKM. V lost 8 bases and J lost 3; bases outside the gene matches: 5. The CDR3 contains 13 residues. This CDR3 reads CASGRQGGYEQYF. In DNA, the CDR3 is TGTGCCAGCGGGAGACAGGGGGGCTACGAGCAGTACTTC.

This clone has just a few counts. CDR3 amino acids: CASSFGGVRPQHF. The CDR3 DNA reads TGTGCCAGCAGTTTTGGAGGGGTGCGGCCCCAGCATTTT. The V call is TRBV7-2, the J call TRBJ1-5, with a tentative D call TRBD1 (5 bases). CDR1 and CDR2 from the germline V gene are SGHTA and FQGNSA. V lost 6 bases and J lost 9, with 15 bases in between. The CDR3 is made up of 13 amino acids.

The J gene is TRBJ2-7, the V gene TRBV5-6, with D possibly TRBD1 on 5 matching bases. The germline V and J ends were trimmed by 2 bases and 5 bases, with 11 bases remaining between them. Germline CDR1 SGHDT, CDR2 YYEEEE. This CDR3 is 13 amino acids long. CDR3 nucleotides: TGTGCCAGCAGCTTACCAGGCAGGGACGAGCAGTACTTC. It yields the protein CASSLPGRDEQYF.

This chain connects TRBV28 to TRBJ2-3, with 8 bases lining up with TRBD2. V trimming: 6 bases; J trimming: 3 bases; junction bases outside the gene matches: 8. The germline V gene has CDR1 MDHEN and CDR2 SYDVKM. The length of the CDR3 is 15 residues. For the CDR3, the DNA is TGTGCCAGCAGGGCCAGCGGGAGCGGGACAGATACGCAGTATTTT. Translation: CASRASGSGTDTQYF.

CDR3 sequence: CASGWSSVETQYF. As DNA, the CDR3 is TGCGCCAGCGGGTGGAGTTCGGTGGAGACCCAGTACTTC. V and J are TRBV5-1 and TRBJ2-5; D is undetermined. The V gene's germline CDR1 is SGHRS and CDR2 YFSETQ. Between the trimmed V and J ends, which lost 7 bases and 5 bases, there was a span of 15 bases. CDR3 size: 13 residues.

The rearrangement joins TRBV2 to TRBJ2-5; 8 nucleotides align to TRBD2. V trimming: 7 bases; J trimming: 1 base; junction bases outside the gene matches: 8. From germline, CDR1 is SNHLY and CDR2 FYNNEI. There are 15 residues in the CDR3. CDR3 coding DNA: TGTGCCAGCACGTTCCGCGGGGGGTTCCAAGAGACCCAGTACTTC. Translated: CASTFRGGFQETQYF.

In DNA form, the CDR3 reads TGTGCCAGCAGTGGCCTTCCCGGGAGGAGCTCCTATAATTCACCCCTCCACTTT. Its translation: CASSGLPGRSSYNSPLHF. The V gene is TRBV25-1, the J gene TRBJ1-6; D ambiguous. There are 18 residues in the CDR3. CDR1 is MGHDK and CDR2 is SYGVNS in the germline V gene. V lost 4 bases to trimming and J lost 0 bases, with 16 bases between them.

This clone was recorded only once. This chain uses TRBV28 with TRBJ2-1, with 9 bases that match TRBD2. The length of the CDR3 is 15 residues. Germline-derived CDR1 and CDR2 are MDHEN and SYDVKM. The V gene end was trimmed by 5 bases and the J gene end by 3 bases; junction bases not matched to a gene: 5. The CDR3 region is CASSTTSGYYNEQFF. In nucleotides, the CDR3 is TGTGCCAGCAGTACGACTAGCGGATACTACAATGAGCAGTTCTTC.

The chain employs TRBV11-2 and TRBJ2-5; 8 bases are shared with TRBD2. From germline, CDR1 is SGHAT and CDR2 FQNNGV. Trimming removed 0 bases from V and 2 bases from J; junction bases left unmatched: 17. This CDR3 has 20 amino acids. The CDR3 loop reads CASSLEWGGLVGPLQETQYF. CDR3 in DNA: TGTGCCAGCAGCTTAGAATGGGGGGGACTAGTGGGTCCCCTACAAGAGACCCAGTACTTC. Full variable domain (missing parts from reference TRBV11-2 and TRBJ2-5): EAGVAQSPRYKIIEKRQSVAFWCNPISGHATLYWYQQILGQGPKLLIQFQNNGVVDDSQLPKDRFSAERLKGVDSTLKIQPAKLEDSAVYLCASSLEWGGLVGPLQETQYFGPGTRLLVL.

The V gene is TRBV19, the J gene TRBJ2-3, with 8 nucleotides matching TRBD2. Germline V gene sequence: CDR1 LNHDA, CDR2 SQIVND (reference sequence). The CDR3 runs to 18 residues. Losses at the gene ends were 3 bases for V and 4 bases for J; bases not matched to a gene: 15. CDR3 in amino acids: CASSIYLSGGPGADTQYF. In DNA form, the CDR3 reads TGTGCCAGTAGTATCTATCTCTCGGGAGGGCCAGGGGCAGATACGCAGTATTTT.

V gene TRBV5-4 combines with J gene TRBJ1-2; TRBD1 agrees at 8 bases. The germline V gene encodes CDR1 SGHNT and CDR2 YYREEE (reference sequence). V lost 4 bases and J lost 8; bases outside the gene matches: 16. CDR3 length: 16 amino acids. CDR3 bases: TGTGCCAGCAGCGCCGGTCAGGGGGCGGTCTCTAGGGGCTACACCTTC. This translates into CASSAGQGAVSRGYTF.

V and J are TRBV14 and TRBJ2-7; D not resolved. Germline CDR1 reads SGHDN; CDR2 reads FVKESK. CDR3 size: 13 residues. V was cut by 0 bases and J by 9 bases, with 12 bases left in between. CDR3 nucleotides: TGTGCCAGCAGCCAAGATCGACGCCTAGGGCAGTACTTC. It yields the protein CASSQDRRLGQYF.

The V call is TRBV27, the J call TRBJ2-2, with TRBD2 as a possible D gene (5 bases). The length of the CDR3 is 13 residues. The germline V gene has CDR1 MNHEY and CDR2 SMNVEV (reference sequence). Trimming shortened V by 8 bases and J by 7 bases, and 14 bases separated the two germline ends. The CDR3 DNA reads as TGTGCCAGCGGGGTAAACCGGGGCGGGGAGCTGTTTTTT. It is translated as CASGVNRGGELFF.